This T cell receptor beta chain was identified during a study of CD8+ T cells in alopecia areata. Study overall: Treated patients took oral tofacitinib at 5 to 10 mg twice daily. Scoring of treated patients' severity used the percentage of affected scalp area.

RNA extraction was followed by reverse transcription into cDNA, which acted as the sequencing template. Sequenced by immunoSEQ multiplex PCR; TCRdb stores in-frame clones only, minus some. The sample contains around 99,000 clones, about 83% of which appear only once. Documented treatment: oral pan-JAK inhibitor, 5-10 mg twice daily. Overall study findings and caveats: When scalp samples are sequenced, resident alphabeta T cells of normal skin are also captured.

This clone was detected only a few times. No antigen is known for it. V gave up 0 bases and J gave up 0 bases, with 15 bases separating them. Germline CDR1 LGHNA, CDR2 YSLEER. The CDR3 contains 17 residues. This chain uses TRBV4-3 with TRBJ2-7, with D perhaps TRBD2 (5 bases). The sequence was obtained from a human donor with alopecia areata. The sequencing here drew on CD8+ T cells sorted from blood, taken at week 24, from a patient treated with tofacitinib. The CDR3: CASSQDHRTAVSYEQYF. DNA of the CDR3: TGCGCCAGCAGCCAAGATCACCGGACTGCAGTCTCCTACGAGCAGTACTTC.